One and the same sample provided the 23 T cell receptor beta chains below, sequenced in a study of shared clonotypes between healthy human individuals. Sequencing was performed with immunoSEQ multiplex PCR; in TCRdb, only in-frame clones are kept and a portion is missing. The sample carries some 530,000 clones, 81% recorded once. The sample comprised PBMCs. These receptor sequences come from a woman aged 40-49 years in good health. Some clones in this sample may be carry-over from other donors' samples.

J is TRBJ1-2 and V is TRBV5-6; 11 bases are shared with TRBD1. The CDR3 is made up of 15 amino acids. V gave up 4 bases and J gave up 5 bases; unmatched junction bases: 7. CDR1 is SGHDT and CDR2 is YYEEEE in the germline V gene. CDR3 DNA: TGTGCCAGCAGCCCTCCGGACAGGGGGCAATATGGCTACACCTTC. This translates into CASSPPDRGQYGYTF.

The chain joins TRBV28 to TRBJ2-7, with D unclear. Trimming removed 1 base from V and 0 bases from J, with 10 bases in between. The CDR3 extends over 15 amino acids. Germline V lookup: CDR1 MDHEN, CDR2 SYDVKM. The CDR3 reads CASSLLPQDSYEQYF. DNA of the CDR3: TGTGCCAGCAGTTTATTGCCACAAGACTCCTACGAGCAGTACTTC.

On this clone itself: One base separates it from a far larger clone, so it is likely a read error. The rearrangement links TRBV6-4 to TRBJ2-2; D not certain. The CDR3 consists of 13 residues. The V gene's germline CDR1 is MRHNA and CDR2 SNTAGT. CDR3 region: CASSALNTVELFF. The CDR3 DNA reads as TGTGCCAGCAGTGCCCTAAACACCGTGGAGCTGTTTTTT.

The sample holds a few counts of this clone. A much larger clone is a single base away; this may be a read error. In the same sample, other DNA sequences code for this CDR3. The V call is TRBV11-3, the J call TRBJ1-1; D uncertain. CDR1 and CDR2 (germline): SGHNT, YENEEA. The CDR3 totals 14 residues. CDR3 amino acids: CASSLGRGNTEAFF. DNA for the CDR3: TGTGCCAGCAGCTTAGGTCGAGGGAACACTGAAGCCTTCTTT.

J is TRBJ2-4 and V is TRBV30, with 10 nucleotides matching TRBD2. Per germline, CDR1 GTSNPN and CDR2 SVGIG (reference sequence). The CDR3 has 16 amino acids. J was trimmed by 8 bases and V by 4 bases; bases with no gene match: 14. CDR3 nucleotides: TGTGCCTGGAAGCCCCGGACTAGCGGCTCCTGGGACATTCAGTACTTC. Amino acids: CAWKPRTSGSWDIQYF. Using reference TRBV30 and TRBJ2-4 for the parts outside the CDR3, the full variable domain is SQTIHQWPATLVQPVGSPLSLECTVEGTSNPNLYWYRQAAGRGLQLLFYSVGIGQISSEVPQNLSASRPQDRQFILSSKKLLLSDSGFYLCAWKPRTSGSWDIQYFGAGTRLSVL.

This chain uses TRBV7-2 with TRBJ2-1; 10 bases map to TRBD2. The CDR3 runs to 14 residues. Trimming at V came to 1 base and at J to 10 bases, leaving 4 bases not matched to a gene. Germline V lookup: CDR1 SGHTA, CDR2 FQGNSA. The CDR3 DNA sequence: TGTGCCAGCAGCTTAGAGGTAGCGGGAGGCGAGCAGTTCTTC. Translation gives CASSLEVAGGEQFF. Looking up the rest from reference TRBV7-2 and TRBJ2-1 gives the full variable domain: GAGVSQSPSNKVTEKGKDVELRCDPISGHTALYWYRQSLGQGLEFLIYFQGNSAPDKSGLPSDRFSAERTGGSVSTLTIQRTQQEDSAVYLCASSLEVAGGEQFFGPGTRLTVL.

The chain uses TRBV5-4 and TRBJ2-3, with 8 bases fitting TRBD2. V trimming: 10 bases; J trimming: 2 bases; junction bases outside the gene matches: 9. Germline V lookup: CDR1 SGHNT, CDR2 YYREEE (reference sequence). The CDR3 loop spans 14 amino acids. CDR3 sequence (DNA): TGTGCCGATGGGCGGGAGGCCCACACAGATACGCAGTATTTT. It specifies CADGREAHTDTQYF.

In DNA form, the CDR3 reads TGTGCCAGTAGTACCTCGGACGGCAGTTACACTGAAGCTTTCTTT. As protein: CASSTSDGSYTEAFF. The chain combines TRBV19 with TRBJ1-1; D is unclear. Looked up from germline, CDR1 is LNHDA and CDR2 is SQIVND (reference sequence). The CDR3 length is 15 residues. V lost 4 bases, J lost 3 bases, and 15 bases lay in between.

The CDR3 sequence: CASSEARGRRGGELFF. The DNA of the CDR3 is TGTGCCAGCAGTGAAGCGCGCGGGAGGAGGGGCGGGGAGCTGTTTTTT. The J gene is TRBJ2-2, the V gene TRBV2; TRBD2 matches 8 bases. The ends lost 0 bases at V and 7 bases at J; junction bases unmatched: 7. Germline lookup yields CDR1 SNHLY and CDR2 FYNNEI. CDR3 length: 16 amino acids.

The sample holds one count of this clone. The chain is built from TRBV6-5 and TRBJ1-5, with D uncertain. V was trimmed by 0 bases and J by 0 bases, leaving 9 bases between them. This CDR3 region has 16 residues. Germline-derived CDR1 and CDR2 are MNHEY and SVGAGI. The CDR3 protein is CASSYSYEASNQPQHF. Here the CDR3 DNA reads TGTGCCAGCAGTTACTCGTATGAGGCTAGCAATCAGCCCCAGCATTTT.

Note on this clone: A far larger clone is a single base away, which makes a read error likely. V and J are TRBV6-5 and TRBJ2-7; D is perhaps TRBD2 (6 bases). Germline V gene lookup returns CDR1 MNHEY and CDR2 SVGAGI. The V gene lost 7 bases and the J gene lost 2 bases, with 15 bases spanning the gap. The CDR3 runs 14 residues. CDR3: CASTAGYPTYEQYF. CDR3 nucleotide sequence: TGTGCCAGCACCGCGGGGTATCCCACCTACGAGCAGTACTTC.

Worth noting for this clone: A far more abundant clone sits one base away, making this likely a read error. This chain links TRBV2 with TRBJ1-2, with D tentatively TRBD1 (5 bases). CDR1 is SNHLY and CDR2 is FYNNEI in the germline V gene. The CDR3 extends over 11 amino acids. Deletions cut 11 bases from V and 4 bases from J, with 11 bases between. In DNA form, the CDR3 reads TGTGCCCTCGAGAGGGGCTATGGCTACACCTTC. This sequence encodes CALERGYGYTF.

The chain recombines TRBV9 with TRBJ1-3, with 7 bases lining up with TRBD1. Germline values: CDR1 SGDLS, CDR2 YYNGEE. The CDR3 has 14 residues. Trimming took 4 bases from V and 3 from J; bases not matched to a gene: 4. The CDR3 bases are TGTGCCAGCAGCACCGACAGGGATGGAAACACCATATATTTT. This encodes CASSTDRDGNTIYF.

The table lists this clone with a count of one. The chain carries TRBV28 and TRBJ1-3; D unclear. V was trimmed by 4 bases and J by 4 bases, leaving 11 bases between them. Germline CDR1 and CDR2: MDHEN and SYDVKM. The CDR3 loop spans 14 amino acids. The CDR3 loop reads CASSWEEAGNTIYF. Written as DNA, the CDR3 is TGTGCCAGCAGTTGGGAAGAGGCGGGAAACACCATATATTTT.

The chain couples TRBV2 to TRBJ1-1; TRBD1 matches at 8 bases. With V trimmed by 5 bases and J by 4 bases, 6 bases remained unmatched. The CDR3 extends over 14 amino acids. Germline V gene data show CDR1 as SNHLY and CDR2 as FYNNEI. The CDR3: CASSLDRASTEAFF. Written as DNA, the CDR3 is TGTGCCAGCAGTTTGGACAGGGCGAGCACTGAAGCTTTCTTT.

This clone was recorded many times. The chain links TRBV19 to TRBJ1-1; D is possibly TRBD1 (6 bases). From germline, CDR1 is LNHDA and CDR2 SQIVND (reference sequence). The CDR3 is 15 amino acids. Trimming cost V 5 bases and J 3 bases, with 16 bases left between them. The CDR3 region is CASSPRGTSHTEAFF. CDR3 coding DNA: TGTGCCAGTAGTCCCAGAGGGACAAGTCACACTGAAGCTTTCTTT. Together with reference TRBV19 and TRBJ1-1, the CDR3 gives the full variable domain: DGGITQSPKYLFRKEGQNVTLSCEQNLNHDAMYWYRQDPGQGLRLIYYSQIVNDFQKGDIAEGYSVSREKKESFPLTVTSAQKNPTAFYLCASSPRGTSHTEAFFGQGTRLTVV.

The rearrangement links TRBV19 to TRBJ1-2; possibly TRBD1 for D (5 bases). V was cut by 2 bases and J by 8 bases, with 15 bases left in between. CDR1 is LNHDA and CDR2 is SQIVND in the germline V gene (reference sequence). The CDR3 has 14 amino acids. CDR3 DNA sequence: TGTGCCAGTAGTATACAGGGTGCATCCCGCGGCTACACCTTC. Translation gives CASSIQGASRGYTF.

For this clone: No DNA is shown, since the ends of the CDR3 on it are uncertain; the CDR3 is the one TCRdb lists. The chain links TRBV28 to TRBJ2-5; TRBD1 is taken as the D call from the table, unchecked against the DNA. The CDR3 length equals 16 residues, ends included. CDR1 MDHEN and CDR2 SYDVKM come from the germline V gene. The CDR3 region is CASSSSTGRYQETQYF.

This chain links TRBV6-1 with TRBJ1-5; D is unresolved. Trimming took 3 bases from V and 8 from J, leaving 11 bases between them. Germline CDR1 MNHNS, CDR2 SASEGT. The CDR3 consists of 13 residues. DNA of the CDR3: TGTGCCAGCAGTGACCCCAGTGGGGAGCCCCAGCATTTT. It encodes CASSDPSGEPQHF.

This chain links TRBV30 with TRBJ1-1, with a weak D call TRBD1 (5 bases). V lost 4 bases to trimming and J lost 4 bases, with 10 bases between them. Germline CDR1 reads GTSNPN; CDR2 reads SVGIG (reference sequence). The length of the CDR3 is 12 residues. The CDR3 DNA follows: TGTGCCTGGAATGGGGGATCCACTGAAGCTTTCTTT. Its translation is CAWNGGSTEAFF.

The chain couples TRBV29-1 to TRBJ2-5, with 7 bases that match TRBD1. CDR3 length: 14 amino acids. The germline V gene has CDR1 SQVTM and CDR2 ANQGSEA. V shed 6 bases and J 0 bases; nucleotides not matched to a gene: 7. The CDR3 protein is CSVGDRANQETQYF. The CDR3 bases are TGCAGCGTGGGTGACAGGGCGAACCAAGAGACCCAGTACTTC.

This clone appeared once. A far larger clone is one base from this, pointing to a likely read error. The V and J genes are TRBV7-6 and TRBJ2-1; 11 bases are a match to TRBD2. The CDR3 extends over 16 amino acids. The germline CDR1 and CDR2 sequences are SGHVS and FNYEAQ. The CDR3 spells CASSALAGGGYNEQLF. The CDR3 nucleotides read TGTGCCAGCAGCGCCCTAGCGGGAGGTGGGTACAATGAGCAGCTCTTC.

This clone showed up many times. At the DNA level, this CDR3 is encoded by other sequences in the same sample as well. The chain couples TRBV7-2 to TRBJ2-5; the match to TRBD2 covers 8 bases. The germline CDR1 and CDR2 sequences are SGHTA and FQGNSA. The CDR3 consists of 15 residues. The V gene end was trimmed by 0 bases and the J gene end by 4 bases; junction bases not matched to a gene: 4. CDR3 nucleotide sequence: TGTGCCAGCAGCTTAGCGGGAAGCGGGAGAGAGACCCAGTACTTC. Translated, it gives CASSLAGSGRETQYF. Full variable domain (outside the CDR3, taken from reference TRBV7-2 and TRBJ2-5): GAGVSQSPSNKVTEKGKDVELRCDPISGHTALYWYRQSLGQGLEFLIYFQGNSAPDKSGLPSDRFSAERTGGSVSTLTIQRTQQEDSAVYLCASSLAGSGRETQYFGPGTRLLVL.